The clone carrying this TCR beta chain was counted ten times or more. V shed 1 base, J shed 0 bases, and the junction held 4 bases outside the gene matches. This CDR3 contains 17 residues. CDR1 is SGHVS and CDR2 is FQNEAQ in the germline V gene. This record belongs to a study of T cells in Graves' hyperthyroidism and ophthalmopathy. Study-level information: Sampling of peripheral blood happened at initial diagnosis, prior to any treatment.

The source material, RNA transcripts, was used to amplify TCR beta CDR3 regions. During a first-round RT-PCR of the TCR CDR3, the HTBI primer set was used. TCRdb re-derived calls from the multiplex PCR reads in MiXCR, one entry per CDR3 protein. Of some 600,000 distinct CDR3 sequences in the sample, about 14% were seen once. The V and J genes are TRBV7-8 and TRBJ2-1; 9 bases map to TRBD2. Sequencing was performed on blood. The clonotype comes from a woman in her 30s with Graves' hyperthyroidism that later progressed to Graves' ophthalmopathy. In DNA, the CDR3 is TGTGCCAGCAGCTTAGAAGAGCGGGAGGTCTCCTACAATGAGCAGTTCTTC. It yields the protein CASSLEEREVSYNEQFF.